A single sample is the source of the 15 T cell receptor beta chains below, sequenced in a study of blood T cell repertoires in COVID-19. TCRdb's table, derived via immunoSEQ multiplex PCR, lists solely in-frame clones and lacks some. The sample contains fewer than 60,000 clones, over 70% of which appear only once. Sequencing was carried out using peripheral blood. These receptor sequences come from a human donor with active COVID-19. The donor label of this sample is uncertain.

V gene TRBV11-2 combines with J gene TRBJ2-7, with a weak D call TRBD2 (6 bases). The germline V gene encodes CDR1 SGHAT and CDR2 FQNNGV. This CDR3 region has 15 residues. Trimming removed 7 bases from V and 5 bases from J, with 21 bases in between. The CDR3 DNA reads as TGTGCCAGCACCCGCGAGGTCGGGGGTTCCCACGAGCAGTACTTC. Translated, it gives CASTREVGGSHEQYF.

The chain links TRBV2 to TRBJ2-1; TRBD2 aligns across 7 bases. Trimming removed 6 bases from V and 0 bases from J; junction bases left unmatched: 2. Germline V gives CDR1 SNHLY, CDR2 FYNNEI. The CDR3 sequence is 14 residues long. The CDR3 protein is CASSGGSSYNEQFF. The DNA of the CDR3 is TGTGCCAGCAGCGGGGGGAGCTCCTACAATGAGCAGTTCTTC.

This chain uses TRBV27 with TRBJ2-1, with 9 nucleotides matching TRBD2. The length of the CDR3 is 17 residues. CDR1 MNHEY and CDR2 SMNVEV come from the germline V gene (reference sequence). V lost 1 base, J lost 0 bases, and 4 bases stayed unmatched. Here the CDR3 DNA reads TGTGCCAGCAGTTTATTGGCGGGGGGGTTCTCCTACAATGAGCAGTTCTTC. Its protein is CASSLLAGGFSYNEQFF.

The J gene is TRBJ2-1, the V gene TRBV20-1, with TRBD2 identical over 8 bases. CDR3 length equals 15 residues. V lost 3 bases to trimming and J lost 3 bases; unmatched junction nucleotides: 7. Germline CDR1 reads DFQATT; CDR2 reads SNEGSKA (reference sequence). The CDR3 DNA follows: TGCAGTGCTAGTCGCGCGGGAGGCCTCTACAATGAGCAGTTCTTC. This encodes CSASRAGGLYNEQFF.

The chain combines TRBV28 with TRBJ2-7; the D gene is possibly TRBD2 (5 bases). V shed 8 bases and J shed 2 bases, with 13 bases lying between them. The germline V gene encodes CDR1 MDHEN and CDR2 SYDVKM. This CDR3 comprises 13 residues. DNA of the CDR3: TGTGCCAGCGGATCCGGGGATACCTACGAGCAGTACTTC. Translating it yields CASGSGDTYEQYF. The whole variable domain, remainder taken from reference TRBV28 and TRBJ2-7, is DVKVTQSSRYLVKRTGEKVFLECVQDMDHENMFWYRQDPGLGLRLIYFSYDVKMKEKGDIPEGYSVSREKKERFSLILESASTNQTSMYLCASGSGDTYEQYFGPGTRLTVT.

CDR3 in DNA: TGTGCCAGCAGCTTAGAAGGAGCGAAGAACACTGAAGCTTTCTTT. It translates to CASSLEGAKNTEAFF. The chain is built from TRBV11-3 and TRBJ1-1; no clear D gene. CDR3 length equals 15 residues. CDR1 is SGHNT, CDR2 YENEEA, per germline. V was trimmed by 0 bases and J by 1 base, leaving 9 bases between them.

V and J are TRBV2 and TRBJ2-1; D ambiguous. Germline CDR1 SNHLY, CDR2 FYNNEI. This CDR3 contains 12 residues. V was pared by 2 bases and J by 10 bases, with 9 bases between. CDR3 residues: CASSEWRMEQFF. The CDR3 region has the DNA TGTGCCAGCAGTGAATGGCGGATGGAGCAGTTCTTC.

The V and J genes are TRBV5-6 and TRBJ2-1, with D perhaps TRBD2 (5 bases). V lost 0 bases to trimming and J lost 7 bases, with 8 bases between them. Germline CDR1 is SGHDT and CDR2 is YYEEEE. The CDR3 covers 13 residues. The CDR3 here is CASSLASGNEQFF. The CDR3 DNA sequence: TGTGCCAGCAGCTTGGCCTCGGGGAATGAGCAGTTCTTC.

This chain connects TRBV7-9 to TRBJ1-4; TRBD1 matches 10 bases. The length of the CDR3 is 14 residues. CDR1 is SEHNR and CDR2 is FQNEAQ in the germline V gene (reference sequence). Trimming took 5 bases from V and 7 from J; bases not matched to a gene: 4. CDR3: CASSQGQGFEKLFF. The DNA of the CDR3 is TGTGCCAGCAGCCAGGGACAGGGGTTTGAAAAACTGTTTTTT.

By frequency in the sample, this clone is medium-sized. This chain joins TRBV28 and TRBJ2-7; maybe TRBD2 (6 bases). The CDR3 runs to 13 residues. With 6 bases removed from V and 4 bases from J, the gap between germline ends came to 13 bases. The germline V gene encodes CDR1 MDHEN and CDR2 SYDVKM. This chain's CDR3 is CASRFPGGYEQYF. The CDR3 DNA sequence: TGTGCCAGCAGATTCCCCGGGGGATACGAGCAGTACTTC.

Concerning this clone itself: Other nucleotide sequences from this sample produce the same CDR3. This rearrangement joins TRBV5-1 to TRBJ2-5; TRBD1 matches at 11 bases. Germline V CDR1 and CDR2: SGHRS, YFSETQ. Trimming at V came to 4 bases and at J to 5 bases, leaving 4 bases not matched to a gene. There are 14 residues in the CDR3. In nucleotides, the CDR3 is TGCGCCAGCAGCCCCGGGACAGGGGGGGAGACCCAGTACTTC. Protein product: CASSPGTGGETQYF.

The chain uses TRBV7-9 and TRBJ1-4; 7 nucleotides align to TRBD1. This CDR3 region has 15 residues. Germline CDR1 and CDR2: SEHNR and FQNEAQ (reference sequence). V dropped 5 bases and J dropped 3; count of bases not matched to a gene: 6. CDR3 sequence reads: CASSAHRGANEKLFF. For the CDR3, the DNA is TGTGCCAGCAGCGCTCACAGGGGTGCTAATGAAAAACTGTTTTTT.

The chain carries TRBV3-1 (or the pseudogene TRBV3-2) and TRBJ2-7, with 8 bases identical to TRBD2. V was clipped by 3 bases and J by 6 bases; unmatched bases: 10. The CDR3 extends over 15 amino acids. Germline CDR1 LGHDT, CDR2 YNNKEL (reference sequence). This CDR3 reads CASSHNTGTRSEQYF. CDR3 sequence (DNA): TGTGCCAGCAGCCATAACACCGGGACTAGGAGCGAGCAGTACTTC.

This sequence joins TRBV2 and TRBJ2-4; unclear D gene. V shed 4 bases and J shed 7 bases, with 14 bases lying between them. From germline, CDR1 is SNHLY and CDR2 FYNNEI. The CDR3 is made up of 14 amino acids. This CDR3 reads CASSASGAGNIQYF. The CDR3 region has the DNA TGTGCCAGCAGTGCCTCAGGCGCTGGGAACATTCAGTACTTC.

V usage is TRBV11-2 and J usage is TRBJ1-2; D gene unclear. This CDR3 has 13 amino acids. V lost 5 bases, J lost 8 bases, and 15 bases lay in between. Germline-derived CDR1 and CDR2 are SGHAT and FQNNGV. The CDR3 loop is CASSRSESEGYTF. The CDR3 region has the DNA TGTGCCAGCAGCCGATCGGAGAGTGAGGGCTACACCTTC.